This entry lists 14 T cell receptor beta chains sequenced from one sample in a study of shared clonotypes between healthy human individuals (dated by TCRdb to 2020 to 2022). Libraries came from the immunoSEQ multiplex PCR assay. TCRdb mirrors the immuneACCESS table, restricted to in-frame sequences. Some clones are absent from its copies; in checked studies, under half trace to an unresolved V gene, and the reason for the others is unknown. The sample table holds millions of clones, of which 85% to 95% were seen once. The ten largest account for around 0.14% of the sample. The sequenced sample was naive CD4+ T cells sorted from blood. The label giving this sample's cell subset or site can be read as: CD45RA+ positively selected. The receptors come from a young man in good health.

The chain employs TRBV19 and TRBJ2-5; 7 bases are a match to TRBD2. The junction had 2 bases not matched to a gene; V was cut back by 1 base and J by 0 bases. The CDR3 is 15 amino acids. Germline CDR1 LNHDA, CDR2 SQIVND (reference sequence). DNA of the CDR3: TGTGCCAGTAGTATAGCGGGAGGACACCAAGAGACCCAGTACTTC. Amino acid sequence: CASSIAGGHQETQYF.

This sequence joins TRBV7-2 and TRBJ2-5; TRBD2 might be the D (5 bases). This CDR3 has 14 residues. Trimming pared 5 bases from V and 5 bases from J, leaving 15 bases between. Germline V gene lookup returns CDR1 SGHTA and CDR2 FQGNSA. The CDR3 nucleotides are TGTGCCAGCAGCCCCCGGCGAGGGTGGGAGACCCAGTACTTC. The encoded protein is CASSPRRGWETQYF.

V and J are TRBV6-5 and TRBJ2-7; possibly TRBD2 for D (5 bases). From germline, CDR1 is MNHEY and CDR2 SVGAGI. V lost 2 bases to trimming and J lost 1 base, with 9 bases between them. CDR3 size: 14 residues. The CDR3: CASSYIRESYEQYF. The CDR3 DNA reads TGTGCCAGCAGTTACATCCGGGAATCCTACGAGCAGTACTTC.

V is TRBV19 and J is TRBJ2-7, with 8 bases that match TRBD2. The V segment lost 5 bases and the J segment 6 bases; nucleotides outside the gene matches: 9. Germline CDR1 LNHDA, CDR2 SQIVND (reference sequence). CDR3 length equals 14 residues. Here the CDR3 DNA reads TGTGCCAGTAGTTCCGGGGGGGTGCAGGGCGAGCAGTACTTC. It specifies CASSSGGVQGEQYF.

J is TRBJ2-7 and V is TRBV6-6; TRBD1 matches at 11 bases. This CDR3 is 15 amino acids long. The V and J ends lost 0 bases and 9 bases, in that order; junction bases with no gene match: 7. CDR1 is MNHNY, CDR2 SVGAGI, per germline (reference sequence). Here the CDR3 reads CASSYSGQGGLGQYF. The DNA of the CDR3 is TGTGCCAGCAGTTACTCGGGACAGGGGGGGCTCGGGCAGTACTTC.

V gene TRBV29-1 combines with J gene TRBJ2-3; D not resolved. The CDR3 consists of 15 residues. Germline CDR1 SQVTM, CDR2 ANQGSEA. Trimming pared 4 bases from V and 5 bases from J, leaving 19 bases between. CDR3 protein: CSVGADGPFGDTQYF. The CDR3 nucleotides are TGCAGCGTTGGCGCGGACGGACCATTTGGAGATACGCAGTATTTT.

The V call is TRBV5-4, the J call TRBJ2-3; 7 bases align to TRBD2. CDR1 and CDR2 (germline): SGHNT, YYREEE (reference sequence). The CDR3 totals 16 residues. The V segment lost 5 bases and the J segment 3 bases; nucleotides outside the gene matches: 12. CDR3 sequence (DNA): TGTGCCAGCAGAAGAGGGAGGGCCCTGGAAACAGATACGCAGTATTTT. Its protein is CASRRGRALETDTQYF.

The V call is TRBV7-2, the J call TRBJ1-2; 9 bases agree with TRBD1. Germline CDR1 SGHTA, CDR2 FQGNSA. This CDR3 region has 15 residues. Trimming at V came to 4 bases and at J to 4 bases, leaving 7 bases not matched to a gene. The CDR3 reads CASSSGQGGVYGYTF. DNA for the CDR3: TGTGCCAGCAGCTCGGGACAGGGAGGAGTCTATGGCTACACCTTC.

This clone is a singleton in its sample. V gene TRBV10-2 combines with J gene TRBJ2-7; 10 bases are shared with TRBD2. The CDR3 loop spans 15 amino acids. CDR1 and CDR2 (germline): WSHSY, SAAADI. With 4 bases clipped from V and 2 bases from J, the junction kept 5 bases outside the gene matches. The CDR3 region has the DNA TGCGCCAGCAGTGTCGGACTAGCGGCAACCTACGAGCAGTACTTC. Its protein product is CASSVGLAATYEQYF.

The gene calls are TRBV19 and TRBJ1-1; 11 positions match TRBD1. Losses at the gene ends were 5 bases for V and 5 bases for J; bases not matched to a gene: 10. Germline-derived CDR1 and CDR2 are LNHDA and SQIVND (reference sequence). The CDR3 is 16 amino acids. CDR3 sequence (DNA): TGTGCCAGTAGTCCGCCCGGACAGGGGGCCGGAACTGAAGCTTTCTTT. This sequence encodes CASSPPGQGAGTEAFF. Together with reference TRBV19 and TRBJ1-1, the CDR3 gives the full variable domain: DGGITQSPKYLFRKEGQNVTLSCEQNLNHDAMYWYRQDPGQGLRLIYYSQIVNDFQKGDIAEGYSVSREKKESFPLTVTSAQKNPTAFYLCASSPPGQGAGTEAFFGQGTRLTVV.

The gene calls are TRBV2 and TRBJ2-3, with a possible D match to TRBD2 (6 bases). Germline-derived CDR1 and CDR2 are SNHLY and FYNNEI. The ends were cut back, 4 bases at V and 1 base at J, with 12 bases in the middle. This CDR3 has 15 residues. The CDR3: CASSVGAGRTDTQYF. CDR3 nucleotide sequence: TGTGCCAGCAGTGTAGGGGCGGGACGCACAGATACGCAGTATTTT.

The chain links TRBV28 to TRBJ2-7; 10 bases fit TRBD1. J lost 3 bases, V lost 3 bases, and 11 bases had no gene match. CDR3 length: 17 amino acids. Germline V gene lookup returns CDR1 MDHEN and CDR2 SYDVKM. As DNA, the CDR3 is TGTGCCAGCAGTTTTTCACAATCCTGGACAGGGGGCTACGAGCAGTACTTC. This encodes CASSFSQSWTGGYEQYF. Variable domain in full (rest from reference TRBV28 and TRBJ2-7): DVKVTQSSRYLVKRTGEKVFLECVQDMDHENMFWYRQDPGLGLRLIYFSYDVKMKEKGDIPEGYSVSREKKERFSLILESASTNQTSMYLCASSFSQSWTGGYEQYFGPGTRLTVT.

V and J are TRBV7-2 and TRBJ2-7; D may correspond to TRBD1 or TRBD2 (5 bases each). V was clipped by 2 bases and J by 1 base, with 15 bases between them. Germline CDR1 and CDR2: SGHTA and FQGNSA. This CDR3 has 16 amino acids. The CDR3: CASSLLGDPLSYEQYF. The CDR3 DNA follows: TGTGCCAGCAGCTTATTGGGGGACCCGCTATCCTACGAGCAGTACTTC.

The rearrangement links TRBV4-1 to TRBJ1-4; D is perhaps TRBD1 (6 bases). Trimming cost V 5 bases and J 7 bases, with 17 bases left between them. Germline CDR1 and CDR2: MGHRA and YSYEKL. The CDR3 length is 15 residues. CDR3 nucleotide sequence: TGCGCCAGCAGCGACGTCAGGGGCAGTGGTGAAAAACTGTTTTTT. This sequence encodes CASSDVRGSGEKLFF.